This T cell receptor (beta chain) was documented in a study of T cells after yellow fever vaccination. At the level of the study: Researchers used SMART-Seq v4 Ultra Low Input to prepare fractions that had low cell numbers. Whole-study findings and limits: By day 5 rather than day 15, the secondary response had peaked, though it was weaker. Post-booster reappearance was seen for most primary-vaccination clones (around 97% CD4, 75% to 90% CD8). Few clonotypes appeared in both CD4 and CD8 compartments.

TCRdb re-derived calls from the 5' RACE reads in MiXCR, one entry per CDR3 protein. Among some 320,000 distinct CDR3 sequences listed, 8.7% were seen once. Looked up from germline, CDR1 is LGHNA and CDR2 is YNFKEQ. The V and J ends lost 1 base and 4 bases respectively, with 9 bases between them. This CDR3 spans 14 amino acids. This clonotype was seen a few times. No antigen is known for it. The rearrangement links TRBV4-2 to TRBJ2-3; TRBD2 might be the D (6 bases). This TCR was recovered from a man younger than 35 who received the YFV17D yellow fever vaccine. Sequencing used PBMCs, obtained on the day of the first yellow fever vaccination. In nucleotides, the CDR3 is TGTGCCAGCAGCCAAGTGGGAGGAGCAGATACGCAGTATTTT. Translated, it gives CASSQVGGADTQYF.